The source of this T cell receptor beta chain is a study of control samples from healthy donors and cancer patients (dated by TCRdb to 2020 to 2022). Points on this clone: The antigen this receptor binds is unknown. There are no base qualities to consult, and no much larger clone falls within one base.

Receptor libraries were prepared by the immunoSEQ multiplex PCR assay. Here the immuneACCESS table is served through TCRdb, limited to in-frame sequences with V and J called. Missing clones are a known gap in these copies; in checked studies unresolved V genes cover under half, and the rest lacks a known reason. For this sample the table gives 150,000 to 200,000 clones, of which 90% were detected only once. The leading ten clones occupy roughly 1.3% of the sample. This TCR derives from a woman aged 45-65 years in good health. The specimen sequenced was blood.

The sequenced DNA is TGTGCCAGCAACCCAGGGGGCGCAGGGCAGCCCCAGCATTTT. Its protein product is CASNPGGAGQPQHF. In this chain, TRBV27 is recombined with TRBJ1-5; 8 junctional bases match TRBD1. Reading from cysteine to phenylalanine, the CDR3 counts 14 amino acids. This entry keeps only the CDR3 DNA: 42 bases, framed from base 1. Germline trimming: 7 bases from V, 7 bases from J; junction bases outside gene matches: 9. The germline V gene (reference sequence) yields MNHEY for CDR1 and SMNVEV for CDR2.